This TCR beta chain was found in a study of shared clonotypes between healthy human individuals. V lost 6 bases and J 2 bases, leaving 10 bases between the germline ends. CDR3 length equals 14 residues. CDR1 MNHEY and CDR2 SVGAGI come from the germline V gene. The assay was immunoSEQ multiplex PCR, and TCRdb's table has in-frame clones only and misses some. The sample holds 550,000 to 800,000 clones, around 67% seen once. The material sequenced was memory CD4+ T cells sorted from blood. Subset of the sample: CD45RA-negative fraction. The TCR sequence derives from a woman in her thirties in good health. The chain links TRBV6-5 to TRBJ2-2; D is uncertain. CDR3: CASSKRPNTGELFF. Here the CDR3 DNA reads TGTGCCAGCAGCAAACGGCCCAACACCGGGGAGCTGTTTTTT.